This entry lists 4 T cell receptor beta chains sequenced from one sample in a study of blood T cell repertoires in COVID-19. Clones were sequenced by immunoSEQ multiplex PCR, and TCRdb holds only the in-frame ones, with some missing. The profile shows over 85,000 clones, approximately 82% of them singletons. Sequenced material: peripheral blood. Receptor source: a woman of 80 years or more with acute or convalescent COVID-19.

The V gene is TRBV30, the J gene TRBJ2-7; D is perhaps TRBD2 (7 bases). CDR3 length: 14 amino acids. Germline lookup yields CDR1 GTSNPN and CDR2 SVGIG (reference sequence). Trimming took off 2 bases at V and 4 bases at J, with 15 bases between the two ends. The CDR3 sequence is CAWSRWGGRYEQYF. The CDR3 DNA follows: TGTGCCTGGAGTAGGTGGGGGGGCCGATACGAGCAGTACTTC.

V usage is TRBV7-2 and J usage is TRBJ2-7; TRBD2 agrees at 8 bases. CDR1 and CDR2 (germline): SGHTA, FQGNSA. V dropped 1 base and J dropped 0; count of bases not matched to a gene: 5. The CDR3 loop spans 16 amino acids. The CDR3 sequence is CASSLDAGGFSYEQYF. For the CDR3, the DNA is TGTGCCAGCAGCTTAGACGCGGGAGGTTTCTCCTACGAGCAGTACTTC. Full variable domain (remainder filled in from reference TRBV7-2 and TRBJ2-7): GAGVSQSPSNKVTEKGKDVELRCDPISGHTALYWYRQSLGQGLEFLIYFQGNSAPDKSGLPSDRFSAERTGGSVSTLTIQRTQQEDSAVYLCASSLDAGGFSYEQYFGPGTRLTVT.

The chain joins TRBV14 to TRBJ2-2; D possibly corresponds to TRBD2 (5 bases). Trimming shortened V by 0 bases and J by 7 bases, and 9 bases separated the two germline ends. This CDR3 region has 14 residues. Germline loops: CDR1 SGHDN, CDR2 FVKESK. This CDR3 reads CASSQDRGIGELFF. The CDR3 region has the DNA TGTGCCAGCAGCCAAGATCGAGGGATCGGGGAGCTGTTTTTT.

A few counts support this clone. The chain recombines TRBV10-2 with TRBJ2-3; perhaps TRBD2 as D (5 bases). V was pared by 0 bases and J by 1 base, with 11 bases between. The CDR3 contains 16 residues. Germline V lookup: CDR1 WSHSY, CDR2 SAAADI. As DNA, the CDR3 is TGCGCCAGCAGTGAGTCGAGGGTTAGTGGCACAGATACGCAGTATTTT. Protein sequence: CASSESRVSGTDTQYF.